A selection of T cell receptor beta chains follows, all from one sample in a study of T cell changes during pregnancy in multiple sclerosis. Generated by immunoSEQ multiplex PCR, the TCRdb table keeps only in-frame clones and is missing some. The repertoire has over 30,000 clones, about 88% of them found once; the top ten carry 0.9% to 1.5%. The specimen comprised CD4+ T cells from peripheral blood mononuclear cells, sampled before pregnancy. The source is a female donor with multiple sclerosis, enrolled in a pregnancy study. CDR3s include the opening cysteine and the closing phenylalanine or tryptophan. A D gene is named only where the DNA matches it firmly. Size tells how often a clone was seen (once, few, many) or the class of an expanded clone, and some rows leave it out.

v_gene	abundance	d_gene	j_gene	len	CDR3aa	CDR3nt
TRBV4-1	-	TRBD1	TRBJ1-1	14	CASSQDRGRTEAFF	TGCGCCAGCAGCCAGGACAGGGGGCGCACTGAAGCTTTCTTT
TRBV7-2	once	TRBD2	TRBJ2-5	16	CASSPRLALTQETQYF	TGTGCCAGCAGCCCTCGACTAGCGCTCACCCAAGAGACCCAGTACTTC
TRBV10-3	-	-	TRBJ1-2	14	CAISAQLERFGYTF	TGTGCCATCAGTGCACAACTGGAGAGGTTCGGCTACACCTTC
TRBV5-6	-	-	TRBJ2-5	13	CASSLRGWETQYF	TGTGCCAGCAGCTTAAGGGGATGGGAGACCCAGTACTTC
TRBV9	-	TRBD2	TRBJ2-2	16	CASSVGLAGNTGELFF	TGTGCCAGCAGCGTAGGCCTAGCGGGTAACACCGGGGAGCTGTTTTTT
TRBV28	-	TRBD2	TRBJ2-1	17	CASSLLTSGTPYNEQFF	TGTGCCAGCAGTTTATTGACTAGCGGGACCCCCTACAATGAGCAGTTCTTC
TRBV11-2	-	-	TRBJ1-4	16	CASSLDISGISEKLFF	TGTGCCAGCAGCTTAGACATCTCAGGGATCAGTGAAAAACTGTTTTTT
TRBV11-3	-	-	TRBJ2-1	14	CASSSGLAYNEQFF	TGTGCCAGCAGCTCGGGACTGGCTTACAATGAGCAGTTCTTC
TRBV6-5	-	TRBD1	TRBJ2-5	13	CASRYGTEETQYF	TGTGCCAGCAGATACGGGACAGAAGAGACCCAGTACTTC
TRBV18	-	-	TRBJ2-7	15	CASSPSYVLPYEQYF	TGTGCCAGCTCACCGTCCTACGTTTTACCCTACGAGCAGTACTTC
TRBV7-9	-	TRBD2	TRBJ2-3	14	CASSLRTSADTQYF	TGTGCCAGCAGCTTAAGGACTAGCGCAGATACGCAGTATTTT
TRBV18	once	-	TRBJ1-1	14	CASSRALLNTEAFF	TGTGCCAGCTCACGCGCACTTCTGAACACTGAAGCTTTCTTT
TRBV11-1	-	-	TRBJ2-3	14	CASSYLGATDTQYF	TGTGCCAGCAGCTACCTGGGGGCCACAGATACGCAGTATTTT
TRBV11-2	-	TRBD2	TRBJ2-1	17	CASSLGGSGTSYNEQFF	TGTGCCAGCAGCTTAGGAGGTAGCGGGACCTCCTACAATGAGCAGTTCTTC
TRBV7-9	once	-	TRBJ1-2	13	CASSAQAHYGYTF	TGTGCCAGCAGCGCCCAAGCCCACTATGGCTACACCTTC
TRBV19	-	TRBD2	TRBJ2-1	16	CASSMIAGAAYNEQFF	TGTGCCAGTAGTATGATCGCGGGAGCAGCCTACAATGAGCAGTTCTTC
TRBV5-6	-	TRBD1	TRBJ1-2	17	CASSRDSFGLMAHGYTF	TGTGCCAGCAGTAGGGACAGCTTTGGGTTAATGGCCCATGGCTACACCTTC
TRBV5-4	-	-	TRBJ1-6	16	CASSLGWRTSNSPLHF	TGTGCCAGCAGCTTGGGTTGGCGGACATCTAATTCACCCCTCCACTTT
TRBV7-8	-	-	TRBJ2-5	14	CASSLMGAGETQYF	TGTGCCAGCAGCTTAATGGGGGCCGGGGAGACCCAGTACTTC
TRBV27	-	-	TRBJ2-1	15	CASSLPDGHYNEQFF	TGTGCCAGCAGTTTACCGGACGGACATTACAATGAGCAGTTCTTC
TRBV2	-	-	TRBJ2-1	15	CASSPDRSSYNEQFF	TGTGCCAGCAGCCCCGACAGAAGCTCCTACAATGAGCAGTTCTTC
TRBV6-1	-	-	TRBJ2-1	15	CASSEGGTTYNEQFF	TGTGCCAGCAGTGAAGGCGGTACTACCTACAATGAGCAGTTCTTC
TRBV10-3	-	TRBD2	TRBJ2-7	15	CAIRKGTSDPYEQYF	TGTGCCATCAGGAAAGGGACTAGCGACCCCTACGAGCAGTACTTC
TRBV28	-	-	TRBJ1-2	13	CASSLTEIEGYTF	TGTGCCAGCAGTTTAACAGAGATTGAGGGCTACACCTTC
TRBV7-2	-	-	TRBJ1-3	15	CASSLGGNSGNTIYF	TGTGCCAGCAGCTTAGGAGGAAACTCTGGAAACACCATATATTTT
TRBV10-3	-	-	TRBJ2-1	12	CAISDRDNEQFF	TGTGCCATCAGTGACAGGGACAATGAGCAGTTCTTC
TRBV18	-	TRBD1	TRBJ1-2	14	CASSQTGTDDGYTF	TGTGCCAGCTCACAAACCGGGACAGACGATGGCTACACCTTC
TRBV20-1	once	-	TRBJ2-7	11	CSARNYYEQYF	TGCAGTGCTAGAAATTATTACGAGCAGTACTTC
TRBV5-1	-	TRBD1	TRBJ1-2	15	CASSLVGDSGYGYTF	TGCGCCAGCAGCTTGGTAGGGGACAGTGGATATGGCTACACCTTC
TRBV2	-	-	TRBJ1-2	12	CASSEQNYGYTF	TGTGCCAGCAGTGAGCAGAACTATGGCTACACCTTC
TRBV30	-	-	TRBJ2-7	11	CAWSQAYEQYF	TGTGCCTGGAGCCAGGCTTACGAGCAGTACTTC
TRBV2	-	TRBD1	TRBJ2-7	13	CASSRDREDEQYF	TGTGCCAGCAGTAGGGACAGGGAAGACGAGCAGTACTTC
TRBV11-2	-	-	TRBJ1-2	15	CASSLFEGGDYGYTF	TGTGCCAGCAGTCTATTTGAGGGGGGGGACTATGGCTACACCTTC
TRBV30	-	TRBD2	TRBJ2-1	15	CAWTLTSGTHNEQFF	TGTGCCTGGACCCTGACTAGCGGGACACACAATGAGCAGTTCTTC
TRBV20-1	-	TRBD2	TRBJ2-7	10	CSAEREEQYF	TGCAGTGCAGAGCGGGAGGAGCAGTACTTC
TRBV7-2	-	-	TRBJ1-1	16	CASSLARRRISNEAFF	TGTGCCAGCAGCTTAGCTAGACGGAGGATAAGTAATGAAGCTTTCTTT
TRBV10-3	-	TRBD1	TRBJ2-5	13	CASGTGVGETQYF	TGTGCCAGCGGGACAGGGGTTGGGGAGACCCAGTACTTC
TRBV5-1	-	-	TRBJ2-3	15	CASSLWGRETDTQYF	TGCGCCAGCAGCTTGTGGGGCAGGGAAACAGATACGCAGTATTTT
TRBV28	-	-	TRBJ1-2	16	CASSTSSIDSFYGYTF	TGTGCCAGCAGCACCTCCTCCATAGACAGCTTCTATGGCTACACCTTC
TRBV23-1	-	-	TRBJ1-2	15	CASSQSPQPNYGYTF	TGCGCCAGCAGTCAATCTCCACAACCTAACTATGGCTACACCTTC
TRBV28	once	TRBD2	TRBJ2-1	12	CASRTVAGSAFF	TGTGCCAGCAGGACCGTAGCGGGATCTGCGTTCTTC
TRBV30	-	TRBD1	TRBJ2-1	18	CAWTSGQGPQSSYNEQFF	TGTGCCTGGACCTCAGGACAGGGGCCACAGAGCTCCTACAATGAGCAGTTCTTC
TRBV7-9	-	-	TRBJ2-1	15	CASSPAGVRGNEQFF	TGTGCCAGCAGCCCTGCCGGGGTACGGGGTAATGAGCAGTTCTTC
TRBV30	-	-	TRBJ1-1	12	CAGIQGNTEAFF	TGTGCCGGAATACAGGGGAACACTGAAGCTTTCTTT
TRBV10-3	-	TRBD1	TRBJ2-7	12	CAIGTDSYEQYF	TGTGCCATCGGGACAGACTCCTACGAGCAGTACTTC
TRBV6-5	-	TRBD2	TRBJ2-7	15	CASRTSGTSGYEQYF	TGTGCCAGCAGGACCTCCGGGACTAGCGGGTACGAGCAGTACTTC
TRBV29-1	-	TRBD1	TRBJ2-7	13	CSASGTGNYEQYF	TGCAGCGCATCCGGGACAGGCAACTACGAGCAGTACTTC
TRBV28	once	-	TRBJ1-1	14	CASRNTLANTEAFF	TGTGCCAGCAGAAACACATTGGCCAACACTGAAGCTTTCTTT
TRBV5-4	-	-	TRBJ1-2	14	CASSPMTESYGYTF	TGTGCCAGCAGCCCGATGACAGAGAGCTATGGCTACACCTTC
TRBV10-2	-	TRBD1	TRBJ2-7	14	CASRLGQGPYEQYF	TGCGCCAGCAGGTTAGGACAGGGACCCTACGAGCAGTACTTC
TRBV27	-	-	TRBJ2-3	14	CASSSLVAADTQYF	TGTGCCAGCAGTTCGTTGGTGGCCGCAGATACGCAGTATTTT
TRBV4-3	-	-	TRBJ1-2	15	CASSRKQGSGYGYTF	TGCGCCAGCAGCCGAAAACAGGGATCTGGCTATGGCTACACCTTC
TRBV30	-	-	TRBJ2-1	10	CAHGGNEQFF	TGTGCCCACGGGGGCAATGAGCAGTTCTTC
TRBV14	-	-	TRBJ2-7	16	CASSHDSVLVPYEQYF	TGTGCCAGCAGCCATGATAGCGTTTTAGTACCCTACGAGCAGTACTTC
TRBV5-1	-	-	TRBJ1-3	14	CASKGTLAGNTIYF	TGCGCCAGCAAAGGGACTTTGGCTGGAAACACCATATATTTT
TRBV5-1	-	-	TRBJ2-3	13	CASSLQGTDTQYF	TGCGCCAGCAGCTTGCAGGGAACAGATACGCAGTATTTT
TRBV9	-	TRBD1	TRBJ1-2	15	CASSVGAGGDKGYTF	TGTGCCAGCAGCGTAGGGGCAGGGGGCGATAAGGGCTACACCTTC